Included here is one T cell receptor beta chain sequence, with context. Here immunoSEQ multiplex PCR was the method, and the copy in TCRdb shows in-frame clones only, minus some. The sample contains some 74,000 clones, about 95% of which appear only once. CDR3 size: 12 residues. Trimming left V 3 bases short and J 1 base short, with 4 bases between. Germline assignment: CDR1 SGHDT and CDR2 YYEEEE. This sample is drawn from a study of OX40 agonist ivuxolimab in advanced cancers. Overall study: Participants averaged about 60 years of age (range 23 to 79) and were around 83% male.

The TCR sequence derives from an adult with an advanced solid tumor such as melanoma, head and neck, liver or kidney cancer. The rearrangement links TRBV5-6 to TRBJ2-5; D remains unclear. The sample was CD4+ or CD8+ T cells sorted from blood, taken in a trial of the OX40 agonist ivuxolimab. CDR3 residues: CASSWIQETQYF. In DNA form, the CDR3 reads TGTGCCAGCAGCTGGATCCAAGAGACCCAGTACTTC.